This T cell receptor beta chain emerged from a study of blood T cell repertoires in COVID-19. Method: immunoSEQ multiplex PCR; TCRdb's copy keeps in-frame clones and lacks some. The data contain 95,000 to 100,000 clones, 85% of them singletons. V lost 7 bases, J lost 3 bases, and 15 bases lay in between. The CDR3 has 14 amino acids. Germline lookup yields CDR1 MDHEN and CDR2 SYDVKM. This clonotype was obtained from a woman in her seventies with active or convalescent COVID-19. The chain links TRBV28 to TRBJ1-2; TRBD1 is a possible D gene (6 bases). The sample was peripheral blood. The chain's CDR3 is CASNPGGGYYGYTF. DNA of the CDR3: TGTGCCAGCAACCCTGGGGGGGGCTACTATGGCTACACCTTC.